These T cell receptor beta chains were read from a single sample in a study of T cells after yellow fever vaccination. TCRdb re-analysed the 5' RACE reads in MiXCR, keeping a single row per CDR3 protein. This sample has about 340,000 distinct CDR3 sequences, with 8.7% found just once. The sample was PBMCs, taken on the day of the first yellow fever vaccination. The receptors were gathered from a man aged 18-30 years who received the YFV17D yellow fever vaccine. The conserved cysteine and the conserved F or W are not part of the CDR3 here.

>TRBJ1-4|TRBV4-3
ASSPTGTGGNEKLF
>TRBJ2-3|TRBV19
ASSIDLVGTGLSTDTQY
>TRBJ2-3|TRBV5-6
ASSLEPSTDTQY
>TRBJ2-1|TRBV7-2
ASSLRDRGRNEQF
>TRBJ1-2|TRBV13
ASMVAALNYGYT
>TRBJ2-7|TRBV3-1
ASSQELGRYEQY
>TRBJ2-5|TRBV7-9
ASSSYRDLGETQY
>TRBJ2-3|TRBV5-1
ASSLGSGLGGDTQY
>TRBJ2-5|TRBV7-2
ASSSRVRETQY
>TRBJ2-1|TRBV24-1
ATSDKDRGNHNEQF
>TRBJ2-1|TRBV9
ASSVRDFLNEQF
>TRBJ2-3|TRBV5-6
ASRQDVADTQY
>TRBJ1-1|TRBV20-1
SAFRTGMITEAF
>TRBJ2-1|TRBV6-2/TRBV6-3
ASSYSTRGGAYNEQF
>TRBJ2-3|TRBV9
ASSDQSPWGTDTQY
>TRBJ2-1|TRBV30
AWSVRLRGEQF
>TRBJ2-1|TRBV5-1
ASSLGSTVNNEQF
>TRBJ2-7|TRBV6-2/TRBV6-3
ASSYSTKGQVDTYEQY
>TRBJ1-2|TRBV7-9
ASRSGQGFGGYT
>TRBJ2-1|TRBV4-1
ASSQGATYNEQF
>TRBJ1-4|TRBV12-3/TRBV12-4
ASSFGGLKEKLF
>TRBJ1-2|TRBV9
ASSVALDYGYT
>TRBJ2-7|TRBV12-3/TRBV12-4
ASSFGLAGSYEQY
>TRBJ1-2|TRBV5-1
ASSLQQGHYGYT
>TRBJ2-1|TRBV4-1
ASSQAASGVYNEQF
>TRBJ1-1|TRBV19
ASSITGVLEAF
>TRBJ1-1|TRBV7-2
ASSLVGGEKAF
>TRBJ2-5|TRBV5-6
ASSLQLAETQY
>TRBJ2-7|TRBV5-4
ASSLAVGYEQY
>TRBJ1-6|TRBV20-1
SARVSRADYNSPLH
>TRBJ2-7|TRBV11-1
ASSLLFGSYEQY
>TRBJ2-5|TRBV3-1
ASGSGQGGIGTQY
>TRBJ2-7|TRBV30
AWNGGSYEQY
>TRBJ2-1|TRBV19
ASSIKPLLQGYNEQF
>TRBJ2-3|TRBV6-2/TRBV6-3
ASGLQVPTDTQY
>TRBJ2-1|TRBV18
ASSPPAGYDEQF
>TRBJ2-5|TRBV28
ASNLGGGKRTQY
>TRBJ2-7|TRBV12-3/TRBV12-4
ASSFFGGVYLSYEQY
>TRBJ2-7|TRBV5-1
ASSREPGQGLYEQY
>TRBJ2-7|TRBV7-2
ASSFAFRTGAYEQY
>TRBJ2-3|TRBV27
ASSDRSTDTQY
>TRBJ1-2|TRBV12-3/TRBV12-4
ASSLSDSRAY
>TRBJ1-2|TRBV12-3/TRBV12-4
ASSYDYGYT
>TRBJ2-1|TRBV7-3
ASSRTPGQSANEQF